The rows below give T cell receptor beta chains drawn from one sample of a study of beta chain features in type 1 diabetes. The assay was immunoSEQ multiplex PCR, and TCRdb's table has in-frame clones only and misses some. The sample lists 300,000 to 400,000 clones, 8.5% to 10% occurring once. Sequences were obtained from central memory CD4+ T cells from blood. The receptors here all came from a man aged 30 to 45 with type 1 diabetes. Each CDR3 is given with its conserved first and last residue. Each record gives: clone size, J gene, V gene, D gene, CDR3 protein, CDR3 DNA. D genes are given only for firm matches. Clone sizes are given selectively: once, few, many, or a class where the clone is expanded.

size: .
J: TRBJ1-5
V: TRBV28
D: .
CDR3: CASTPRQVAHQPQHF
DNA: TGTGCCAGCACCCCGCGGCAGGTTGCCCATCAGCCCCAGCATTTT

size: few
J: TRBJ1-1
V: TRBV14
D: .
CDR3: CASSQDRSTEAFF
DNA: TGTGCCAGCAGCCAAGATCGGAGCACTGAAGCTTTCTTT

size: .
J: TRBJ2-1
V: TRBV7-3
D: .
CDR3: CASSLTGGNEQFF
DNA: TGTGCCAGCAGCTTAACAGGGGGCAATGAGCAGTTCTTC

size: many
J: TRBJ2-3
V: TRBV27
D: TRBD2
CDR3: CASTPLAGKADTQYF
DNA: TGTGCCAGCACCCCGCTAGCGGGGAAGGCGGATACGCAGTATTTT

size: many
J: TRBJ2-1
V: TRBV28
D: TRBD2
CDR3: CASSYKRETLF
DNA: TGTGCCAGCAGTTACAAGCGGGAGACACTCTTC

size: few
J: TRBJ2-7
V: TRBV19
D: .
CDR3: CASSMVRGDEQYF
DNA: TGTGCCAGTAGTATGGTCAGGGGGGACGAGCAGTACTTC

size: .
J: TRBJ2-4
V: TRBV5-4
D: .
CDR3: CASSPVGGDKNIQYF
DNA: TGTGCCAGCAGCCCCGTTGGTGGGGACAAAAACATTCAGTACTTC

size: .
J: TRBJ2-5
V: TRBV4-2
D: .
CDR3: CASSYSNPLGQETQYF
DNA: TGTGCCAGCAGTTACTCGAACCCTTTGGGCCAAGAGACCCAGTACTTC

size: few
J: TRBJ1-1
V: TRBV7-9
D: .
CDR3: CASSTGQNTEAFF
DNA: TGTGCCAGCAGCACCGGACAGAACACTGAAGCTTTCTTT

size: .
J: TRBJ2-3
V: TRBV4-1
D: .
CDR3: CASSQDWSGTRTDTQYF
DNA: TGCGCCAGCAGCCAAGATTGGTCAGGAACCCGCACAGATACGCAGTATTTT

size: many
J: TRBJ2-7
V: TRBV28
D: TRBD2
CDR3: CASREGGGSYEQYF
DNA: TGTGCCAGCCGGGAGGGAGGTGGTTCCTACGAGCAGTACTTC

size: many
J: TRBJ2-3
V: TRBV20-1
D: .
CDR3: CSAYYGDTQYF
DNA: TGCAGTGCTTACTACGGAGATACGCAGTATTTT

size: few
J: TRBJ1-2
V: TRBV9
D: .
CDR3: CASSPLIGITYNYGYTF
DNA: TGTGCCAGCAGCCCGCTGATAGGCATCACCTATAACTATGGCTACACCTTC

size: .
J: TRBJ2-3
V: TRBV9
D: .
CDR3: CASSVAETGTDTQYF
DNA: TGTGCCAGCAGCGTAGCTGAGACAGGCACTGATACGCAGTATTTT

size: few
J: TRBJ2-7
V: TRBV6-1
D: .
CDR3: CASSDYSGRARAEQYF
DNA: TGTGCCAGCAGTGACTATTCAGGCAGGGCGAGAGCCGAGCAGTACTTC

size: few
J: TRBJ2-7
V: TRBV6-6
D: .
CDR3: CASSSGESYEQYF
DNA: TGTGCCAGCAGTTCCGGGGAGTCCTACGAGCAGTACTTC

size: .
J: TRBJ2-2
V: TRBV7-6
D: TRBD2
CDR3: CASSPAPGTSGTGELFF
DNA: TGTGCCAGCAGCCCCGCGCCCGGGACTAGCGGCACCGGGGAGCTGTTTTTT

size: many
J: TRBJ2-3
V: TRBV27
D: TRBD2
CDR3: CASSFLTSGTDTQYF
DNA: TGTGCCAGCAGTTTCCTGACTAGCGGCACAGATACGCAGTATTTT

size: .
J: TRBJ2-7
V: TRBV2
D: TRBD2
CDR3: CASNRLAGYEQYF
DNA: TGTGCCAGCAATCGGTTAGCGGGATACGAGCAGTACTTC

size: few
J: TRBJ2-7
V: TRBV9
D: .
CDR3: CASSVGYQGHEQYF
DNA: TGTGCCAGCAGCGTGGGTTATCAGGGCCACGAGCAGTACTTC

size: .
J: TRBJ1-2
V: TRBV6-5
D: TRBD1
CDR3: CASIQGQGYGYTF
DNA: TGTGCCAGCATCCAGGGACAGGGCTATGGCTACACCTTC

size: few
J: TRBJ1-2
V: TRBV18
D: TRBD1
CDR3: CASSPGTGFDGYTF
DNA: TGTGCCAGCTCACCCGGGACAGGGTTCGATGGCTACACCTTC

size: .
J: TRBJ2-1
V: TRBV27
D: .
CDR3: CASKQGYNEQFF
DNA: TGTGCCAGTAAACAGGGCTACAATGAGCAGTTCTTC

size: .
J: TRBJ2-1
V: TRBV5-1
D: TRBD2
CDR3: CASSLKTGGENEQFF
DNA: TGCGCCAGCAGCTTGAAAACGGGAGGCGAGAATGAGCAGTTCTTC

size: .
J: TRBJ2-5
V: TRBV7-2
D: .
CDR3: CASSLSERGTQYF
DNA: TGTGCCAGCAGCTTAAGCGAAAGGGGGACCCAGTACTTC

size: .
J: TRBJ2-5
V: TRBV28
D: TRBD1
CDR3: CASSRGGTGGRETQYF
DNA: TGTGCCAGCAGTAGAGGAGGTACAGGGGGCCGGGAGACCCAGTACTTC

size: few
J: TRBJ1-1
V: TRBV7-2
D: .
CDR3: CASRRLGTNTEAFF
DNA: TGTGCCAGCAGGCGGTTGGGTACGAACACTGAAGCTTTCTTT

size: .
J: TRBJ2-2
V: TRBV7-3
D: .
CDR3: CASSLAANTGELFF
DNA: TGTGCCAGCAGCTTAGCGGCGAACACCGGGGAGCTGTTTTTT

size: .
J: TRBJ2-5
V: TRBV29-1
D: TRBD2
CDR3: CSARRGGWETQYF
DNA: TGCAGCGCCCGGCGGGGGGGTTGGGAGACCCAGTACTTC

size: few
J: TRBJ2-2
V: TRBV5-1
D: TRBD2
CDR3: CASSFPLAGGYTGELFF
DNA: TGCGCCAGCAGCTTCCCTCTAGCGGGAGGTTACACCGGGGAGCTGTTTTTT

size: .
J: TRBJ2-3
V: TRBV4-2
D: .
CDR3: CASSQGRADTQYF
DNA: TGTGCCAGCAGCCAAGGGCGGGCAGATACGCAGTATTTT

size: few
J: TRBJ2-5
V: TRBV6-5
D: .
CDR3: CASSLDSLHSEQYF
DNA: TGTGCCAGCAGCCTCGACAGCCTACACTCAGAGCAGTACTTC

size: few
J: TRBJ2-7
V: TRBV7-2
D: .
CDR3: CASSFNQAYEQYF
DNA: TGTGCCAGCAGCTTCAATCAAGCCTACGAGCAGTACTTC

size: few
J: TRBJ1-5
V: TRBV28
D: .
CDR3: CASSPKDRNNQPQHF
DNA: TGTGCCAGCAGCCCAAAAGACAGAAACAATCAGCCCCAGCATTTT

size: many
J: TRBJ1-5
V: TRBV28
D: TRBD1
CDR3: CASSLLPGQGAGNQPQHF
DNA: TGTGCCAGCAGTTTACTACCGGGACAGGGTGCTGGCAATCAGCCCCAGCATTTT

size: .
J: TRBJ2-2
V: TRBV5-4
D: .
CDR3: CASSLVADSTGELFF
DNA: TGTGCCAGCAGCTTGGTGGCAGATAGCACCGGGGAGCTGTTTTTT

size: many
J: TRBJ1-4
V: TRBV7-8
D: .
CDR3: CASRRTEWKEKLFF
DNA: TGTGCCAGCAGACGTACGGAGTGGAAAGAAAAACTGTTTTTT

size: .
J: TRBJ1-1
V: TRBV28
D: .
CDR3: CASSPRSVQGNTEAFF
DNA: TGTGCCAGCAGTCCCCGCTCAGTTCAGGGGAACACTGAAGCTTTCTTT

size: .
J: TRBJ2-5
V: TRBV28
D: TRBD1
CDR3: CASILGGLETQYF
DNA: TGTGCCAGCATCCTAGGGGGCTTAGAGACCCAGTACTTC

size: .
J: TRBJ2-5
V: TRBV10-3
D: TRBD2
CDR3: CAISESGSGSFETQYF
DNA: TGTGCCATCAGTGAATCTGGTAGCGGGAGCTTCGAGACCCAGTACTTC